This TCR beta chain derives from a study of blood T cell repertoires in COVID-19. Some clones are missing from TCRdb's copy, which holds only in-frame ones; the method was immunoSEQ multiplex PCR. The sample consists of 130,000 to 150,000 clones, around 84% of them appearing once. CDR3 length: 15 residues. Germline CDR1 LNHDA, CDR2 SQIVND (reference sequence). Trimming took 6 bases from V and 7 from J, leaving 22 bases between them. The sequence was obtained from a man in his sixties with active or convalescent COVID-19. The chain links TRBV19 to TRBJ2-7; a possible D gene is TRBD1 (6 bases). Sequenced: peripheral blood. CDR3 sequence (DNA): TGTGCCAGTAGGGGCAGGGGTACGGACCTGGGGGAGCAGTACTTC. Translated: CASRGRGTDLGEQYF. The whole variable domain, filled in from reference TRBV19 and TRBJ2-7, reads DGGITQSPKYLFRKEGQNVTLSCEQNLNHDAMYWYRQDPGQGLRLIYYSQIVNDFQKGDIAEGYSVSREKKESFPLTVTSAQKNPTAFYLCASRGRGTDLGEQYFGPGTRLTVT.